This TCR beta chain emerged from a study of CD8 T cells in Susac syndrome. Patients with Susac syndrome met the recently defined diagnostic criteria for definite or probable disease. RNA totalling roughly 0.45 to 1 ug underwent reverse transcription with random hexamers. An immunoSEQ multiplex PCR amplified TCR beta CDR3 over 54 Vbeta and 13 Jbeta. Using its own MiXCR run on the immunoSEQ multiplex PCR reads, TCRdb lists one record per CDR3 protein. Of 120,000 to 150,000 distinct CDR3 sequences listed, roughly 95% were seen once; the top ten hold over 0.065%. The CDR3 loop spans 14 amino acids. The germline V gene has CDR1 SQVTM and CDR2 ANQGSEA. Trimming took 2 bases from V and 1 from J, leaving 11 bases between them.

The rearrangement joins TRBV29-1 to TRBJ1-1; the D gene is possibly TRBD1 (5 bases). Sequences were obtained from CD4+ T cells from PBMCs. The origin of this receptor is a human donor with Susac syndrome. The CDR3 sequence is CSVESRQRNTEAFF. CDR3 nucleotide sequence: TGCAGCGTTGAATCCCGACAGAGGAACACTGAAGCTTTCTTT. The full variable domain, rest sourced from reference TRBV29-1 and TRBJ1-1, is SAVISQKPSRDICQRGTSLTIQCQVDSQVTMMFWYRQQPGQSLTLIATANQGSEATYESGFVIDKFPISRPNLTFSTLTVSNMSPEDSSIYLCSVESRQRNTEAFFGQGTRLTVV.